There are a few counts of the clone carrying this TCR beta chain. No antigen is known for it. MiXCR was run by TCRdb on the reads, yielding one entry per CDR3 protein. The table includes about 530,000 distinct CDR3 sequences, around a quarter detected once. The source of the sample is a study of T cell repertoires in cytomegalovirus infection. Overall study: Signatures in public TCR beta sequences pointed to both CMV infection and matching HLA type. Study-wide findings and caveats: The cumulative frequency of public TCR beta families identified carriers of CMV plus the relevant HLA.

The CDR3 consists of 18 residues. The V gene lost 0 bases and the J gene lost 0 bases, with 15 bases spanning the gap. Germline values: CDR1 LGHNA, CDR2 YSLEER. The origin of this receptor is a human donor in good health (CMV status not recorded). Some clones in this sample may be carry-over from other donors' samples. The specimen sequenced was PBMCs. The rearrangement uses TRBV4-3 and TRBJ1-5; D is perhaps TRBD1 (5 bases). CDR3 in amino acids: CASSQDPPGLYSNQPQHF. CDR3 in DNA: TGCGCCAGCAGCCAAGATCCCCCAGGGCTCTATAGCAATCAGCCCCAGCATTTT.